Detailed here is one T cell receptor (beta chain). CDR3 length: 16 amino acids. Germline CDR1 is MGHRA and CDR2 is YSYEKL. J gave up 6 bases and V 0 bases, and 7 bases lay outside the gene matches. Using its own MiXCR run on the 5' RACE reads, TCRdb lists one record per CDR3 protein. The sample has 7,500 to 9,000 distinct CDR3 sequences, about 65% seen once. The sequence was obtained from a female donor with breast cancer. This chain uses TRBV4-1 with TRBJ1-2; TRBD1 matches at 10 bases. Sequenced material: tumor-infiltrating naive CD4+ T cells sorted from the breast tumor. Subset meaning: naive CD4+ T cells, CD4+CD45RA+CD25-. CDR3 sequence (DNA): TGCGCCAGCAGCCAAGATACGACGGGGACAGGGGATGGCTACACCTTC. It encodes CASSQDTTGTGDGYTF.